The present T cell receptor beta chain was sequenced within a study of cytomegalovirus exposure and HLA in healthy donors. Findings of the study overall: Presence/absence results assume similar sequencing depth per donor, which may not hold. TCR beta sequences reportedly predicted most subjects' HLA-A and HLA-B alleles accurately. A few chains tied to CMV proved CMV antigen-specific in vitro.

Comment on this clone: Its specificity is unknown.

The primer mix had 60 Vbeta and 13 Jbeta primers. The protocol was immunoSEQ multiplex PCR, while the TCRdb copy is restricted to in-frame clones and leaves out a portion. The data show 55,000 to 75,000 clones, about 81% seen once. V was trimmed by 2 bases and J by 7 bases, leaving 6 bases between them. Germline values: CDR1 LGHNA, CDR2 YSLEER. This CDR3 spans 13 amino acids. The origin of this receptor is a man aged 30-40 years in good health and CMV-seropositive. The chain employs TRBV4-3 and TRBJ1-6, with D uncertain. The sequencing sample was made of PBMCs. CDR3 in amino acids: CASSQPGNSPLHF. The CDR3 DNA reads TGCGCCAGCAGCCAACCGGGGAATTCACCCCTCCACTTT.